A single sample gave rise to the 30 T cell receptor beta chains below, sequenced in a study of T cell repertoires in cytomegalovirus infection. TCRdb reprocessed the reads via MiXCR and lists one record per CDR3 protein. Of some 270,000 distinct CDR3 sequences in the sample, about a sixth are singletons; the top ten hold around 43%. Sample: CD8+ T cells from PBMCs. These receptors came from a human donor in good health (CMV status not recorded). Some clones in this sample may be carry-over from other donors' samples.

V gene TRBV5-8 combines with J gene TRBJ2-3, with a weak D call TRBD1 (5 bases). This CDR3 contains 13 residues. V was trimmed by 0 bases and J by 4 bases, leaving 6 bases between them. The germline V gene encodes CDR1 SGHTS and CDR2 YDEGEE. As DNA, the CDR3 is TGTGCCAGCAGCTTGGAGGGGTCAGATACGCAGTATTTT. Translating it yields CASSLEGSDTQYF.

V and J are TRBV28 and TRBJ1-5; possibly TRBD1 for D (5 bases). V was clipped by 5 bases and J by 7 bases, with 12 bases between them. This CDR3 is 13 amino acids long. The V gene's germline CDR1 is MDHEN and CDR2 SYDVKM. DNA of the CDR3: TGTGCCAGCAGTCTTACAGGAGCCCAGCCCCAGCATTTT. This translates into CASSLTGAQPQHF. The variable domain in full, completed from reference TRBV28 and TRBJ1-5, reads DVKVTQSSRYLVKRTGEKVFLECVQDMDHENMFWYRQDPGLGLRLIYFSYDVKMKEKGDIPEGYSVSREKKERFSLILESASTNQTSMYLCASSLTGAQPQHFGDGTRLSIL.

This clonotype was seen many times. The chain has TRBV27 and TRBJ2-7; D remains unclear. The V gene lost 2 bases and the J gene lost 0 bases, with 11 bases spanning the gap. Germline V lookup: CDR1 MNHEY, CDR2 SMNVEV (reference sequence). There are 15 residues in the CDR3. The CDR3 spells CASSLASRNSYEQYF. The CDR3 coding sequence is TGTGCCAGCAGTTTAGCCAGCCGGAACTCCTACGAGCAGTACTTC.

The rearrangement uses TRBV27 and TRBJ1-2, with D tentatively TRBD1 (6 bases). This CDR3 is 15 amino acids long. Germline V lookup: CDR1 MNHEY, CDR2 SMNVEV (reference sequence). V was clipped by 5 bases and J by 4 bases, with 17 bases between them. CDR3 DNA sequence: TGTGCCAGCAGTGAAGGGCCAGGGGCCTTCTATGGCTACACCTTC. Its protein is CASSEGPGAFYGYTF.

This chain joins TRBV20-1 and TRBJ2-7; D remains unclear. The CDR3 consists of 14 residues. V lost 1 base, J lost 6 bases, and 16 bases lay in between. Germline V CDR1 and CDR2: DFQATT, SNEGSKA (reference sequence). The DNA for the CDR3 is TGCAGTGCTAGAGTGAGTGTGGGTCTAAGCGAGCAGTACTTC. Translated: CSARVSVGLSEQYF.

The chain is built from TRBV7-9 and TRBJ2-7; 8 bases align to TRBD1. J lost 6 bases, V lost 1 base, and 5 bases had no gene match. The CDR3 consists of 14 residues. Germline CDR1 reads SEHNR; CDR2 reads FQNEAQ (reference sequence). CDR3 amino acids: CASSLESGGFEQYF. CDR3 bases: TGTGCCAGCAGCTTAGAGTCAGGGGGCTTCGAGCAGTACTTC.

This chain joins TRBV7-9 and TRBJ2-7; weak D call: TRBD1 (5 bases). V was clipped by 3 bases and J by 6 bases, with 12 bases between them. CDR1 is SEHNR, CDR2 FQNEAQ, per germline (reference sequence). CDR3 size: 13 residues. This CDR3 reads CASSFGSRVEQYF. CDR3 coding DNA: TGTGCCAGCAGCTTTGGGTCCAGGGTCGAGCAGTACTTC.

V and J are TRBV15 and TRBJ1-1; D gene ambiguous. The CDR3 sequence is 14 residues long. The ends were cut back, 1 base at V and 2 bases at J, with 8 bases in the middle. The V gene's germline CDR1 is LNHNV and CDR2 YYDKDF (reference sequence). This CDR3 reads CATSRAIPNTEAFF. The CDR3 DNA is TGTGCCACCAGCAGAGCGATCCCAAACACTGAAGCTTTCTTT.

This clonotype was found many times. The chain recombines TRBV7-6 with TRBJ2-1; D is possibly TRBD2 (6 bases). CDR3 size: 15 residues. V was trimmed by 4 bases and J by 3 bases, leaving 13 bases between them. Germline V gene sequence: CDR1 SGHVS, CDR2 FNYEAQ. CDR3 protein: CASSSYGGLYNEQFF. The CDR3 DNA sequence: TGTGCCAGCAGCTCCTACGGGGGTCTCTACAATGAGCAGTTCTTC.

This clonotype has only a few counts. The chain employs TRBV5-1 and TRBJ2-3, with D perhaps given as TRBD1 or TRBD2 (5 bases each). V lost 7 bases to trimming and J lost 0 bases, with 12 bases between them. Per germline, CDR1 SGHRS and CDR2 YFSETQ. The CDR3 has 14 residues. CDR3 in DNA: TGCGCCAGCGGGACGCGGTCCAGCACAGATACGCAGTATTTT. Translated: CASGTRSSTDTQYF.

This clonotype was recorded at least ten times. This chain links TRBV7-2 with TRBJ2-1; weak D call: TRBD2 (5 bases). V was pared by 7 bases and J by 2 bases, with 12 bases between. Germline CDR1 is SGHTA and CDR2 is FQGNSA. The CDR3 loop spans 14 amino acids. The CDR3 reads CASTIPGTYNEQFF. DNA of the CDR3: TGTGCCAGCACCATCCCGGGGACCTACAATGAGCAGTTCTTC.

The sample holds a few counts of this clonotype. The CDR3 DNA is TGTGCCAGCAGCTTGTGGCTAGCGGGGGCCTACGAGCAGTACTTC. This gives the protein CASSLWLAGAYEQYF. V gene TRBV5-6 combines with J gene TRBJ2-7, with TRBD2 matching over 10 bases. The germline V gene has CDR1 SGHDT and CDR2 YYEEEE. The junction had 3 bases not matched to a gene; V was cut back by 1 base and J by 2 bases. The CDR3 extends over 15 amino acids. The whole variable domain, remainder taken from reference TRBV5-6 and TRBJ2-7, is DAGVTQSPTHLIKTRGQQVTLRCSPKSGHDTVSWYQQALGQGPQFIFQYYEEEERQRGNFPDRFSGHQFPNYSSELNVNALLLGDSALYLCASSLWLAGAYEQYFGPGTRLTVT.

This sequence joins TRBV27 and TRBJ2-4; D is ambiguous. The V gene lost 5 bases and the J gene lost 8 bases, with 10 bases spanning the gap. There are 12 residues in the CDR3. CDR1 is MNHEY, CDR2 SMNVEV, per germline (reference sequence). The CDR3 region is CASSVPGDIQYF. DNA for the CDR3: TGTGCCAGCAGTGTCCCGGGCGACATTCAGTACTTC.

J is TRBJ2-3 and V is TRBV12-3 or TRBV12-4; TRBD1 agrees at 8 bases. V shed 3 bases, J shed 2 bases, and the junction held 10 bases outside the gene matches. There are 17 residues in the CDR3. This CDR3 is CASSFYRAGGHTDTQYF. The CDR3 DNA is TGTGCCAGCAGTTTTTATCGGGCAGGGGGCCACACAGATACGCAGTATTTT.

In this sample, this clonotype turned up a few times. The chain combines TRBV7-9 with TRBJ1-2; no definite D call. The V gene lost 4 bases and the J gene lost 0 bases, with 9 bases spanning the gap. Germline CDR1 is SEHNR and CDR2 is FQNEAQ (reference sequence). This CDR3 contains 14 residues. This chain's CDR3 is CASSYPGSNYGYTF. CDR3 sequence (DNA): TGTGCCAGCAGCTATCCCGGATCTAACTATGGCTACACCTTC.

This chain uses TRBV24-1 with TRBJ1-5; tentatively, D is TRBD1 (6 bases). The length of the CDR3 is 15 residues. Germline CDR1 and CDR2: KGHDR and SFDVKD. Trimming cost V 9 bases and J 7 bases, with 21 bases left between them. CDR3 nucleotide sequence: TGTGCCACCTTCTCCGAGCAGGGGAGTGGGCAGCCCCAGCATTTT. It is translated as CATFSEQGSGQPQHF.

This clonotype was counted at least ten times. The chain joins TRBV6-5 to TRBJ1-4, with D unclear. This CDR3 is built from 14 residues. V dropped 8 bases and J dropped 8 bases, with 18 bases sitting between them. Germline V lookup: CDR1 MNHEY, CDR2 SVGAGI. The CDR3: CASSQEGYNEKLFF. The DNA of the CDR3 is TGTGCCAGCTCCCAGGAGGGATACAACGAAAAACTGTTTTTT.

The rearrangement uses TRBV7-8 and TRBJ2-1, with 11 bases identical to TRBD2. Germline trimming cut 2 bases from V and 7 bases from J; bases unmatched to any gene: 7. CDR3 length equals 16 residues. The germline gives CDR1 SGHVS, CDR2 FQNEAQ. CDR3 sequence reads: CASSLFLASGGNEQFF. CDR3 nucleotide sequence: TGTGCCAGCAGCTTATTTCTGGCTAGCGGGGGGAATGAGCAGTTCTTC.

The CDR3 DNA sequence: TGTGCCAGCAGGGACGGACCCTACCGAAACACTGAAGCTTTCTTT. Amino acids: CASRDGPYRNTEAFF. The V gene is TRBV6-1, the J gene TRBJ1-1; D unclear. Germline V gene lookup returns CDR1 MNHNS and CDR2 SASEGT. CDR3 size: 15 residues. V dropped 6 bases and J dropped 2 bases, with 16 bases sitting between them.

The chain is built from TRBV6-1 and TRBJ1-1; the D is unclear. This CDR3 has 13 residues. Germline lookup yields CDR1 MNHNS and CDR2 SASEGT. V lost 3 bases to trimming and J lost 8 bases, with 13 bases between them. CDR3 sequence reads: CASSDGPGREAFF. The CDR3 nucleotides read TGTGCCAGCAGTGATGGCCCGGGCAGGGAAGCTTTCTTT.

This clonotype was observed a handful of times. CDR3 loop: CASSSGDREQYF. The DNA of the CDR3 is TGTGCCAGTAGTTCCGGGGACCGCGAGCAGTACTTC. The rearrangement links TRBV19 to TRBJ2-7; D might be TRBD1 or TRBD2, each matching 5 bases. V was pared by 5 bases and J by 6 bases, with 11 bases between. The CDR3 length is 12 residues. The germline CDR1 and CDR2 sequences are LNHDA and SQIVND (reference sequence). The full variable domain, its missing parts supplied by reference TRBV19 and TRBJ2-7, is DGGITQSPKYLFRKEGQNVTLSCEQNLNHDAMYWYRQDPGQGLRLIYYSQIVNDFQKGDIAEGYSVSREKKESFPLTVTSAQKNPTAFYLCASSSGDREQYFGPGTRLTVT.

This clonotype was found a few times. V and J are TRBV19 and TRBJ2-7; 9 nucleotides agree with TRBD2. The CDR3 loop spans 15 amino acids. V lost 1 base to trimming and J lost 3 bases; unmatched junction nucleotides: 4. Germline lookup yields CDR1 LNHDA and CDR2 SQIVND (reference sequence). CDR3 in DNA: TGTGCCAGTAGTATAGCTCGGCGGGAGGGCTACGAGCAGTACTTC. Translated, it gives CASSIARREGYEQYF.

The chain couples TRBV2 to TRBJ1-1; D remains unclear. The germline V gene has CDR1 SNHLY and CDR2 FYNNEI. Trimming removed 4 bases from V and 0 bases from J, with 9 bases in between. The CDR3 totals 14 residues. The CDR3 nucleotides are TGTGCCAGCAGTGCGGTAAGAATGAACACTGAAGCTTTCTTT. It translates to CASSAVRMNTEAFF. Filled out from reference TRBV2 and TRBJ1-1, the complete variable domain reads EPEVTQTPSHQVTQMGQEVILRCVPISNHLYFYWYRQILGQKVEFLVSFYNNEISEKSEIFDDQFSVERPDGSNFTLKIRSTKLEDSAMYFCASSAVRMNTEAFFGQGTRLTVV.

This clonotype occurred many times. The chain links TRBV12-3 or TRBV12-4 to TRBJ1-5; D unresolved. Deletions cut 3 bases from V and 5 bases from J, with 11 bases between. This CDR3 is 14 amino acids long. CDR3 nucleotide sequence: TGTGCCAGCAGTTTTAGCAGATATGATCAGCCCCAGCATTTT. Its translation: CASSFSRYDQPQHF.

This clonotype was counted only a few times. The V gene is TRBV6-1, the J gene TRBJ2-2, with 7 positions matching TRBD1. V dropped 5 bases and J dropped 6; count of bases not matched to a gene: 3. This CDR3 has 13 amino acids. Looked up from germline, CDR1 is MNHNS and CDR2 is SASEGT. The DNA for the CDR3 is TGTGCCAGCAGTCACACAGGGGCCGGGGAGCTGTTTTTT. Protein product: CASSHTGAGELFF.

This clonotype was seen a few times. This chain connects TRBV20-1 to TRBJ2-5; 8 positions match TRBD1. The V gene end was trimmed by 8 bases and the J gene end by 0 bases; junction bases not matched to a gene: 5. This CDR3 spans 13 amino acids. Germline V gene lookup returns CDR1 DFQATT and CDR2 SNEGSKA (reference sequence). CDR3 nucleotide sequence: TGCAGTATCTGGGACAGGTACCAAGAGACCCAGTACTTC. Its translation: CSIWDRYQETQYF.

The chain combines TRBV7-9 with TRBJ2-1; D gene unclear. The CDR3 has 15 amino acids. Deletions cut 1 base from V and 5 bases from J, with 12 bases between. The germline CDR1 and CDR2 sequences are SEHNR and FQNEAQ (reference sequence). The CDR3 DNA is TGTGCCAGCAGCTTAGTTGGCAGTACCAACAATGAGCAGTTCTTC. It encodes CASSLVGSTNNEQFF.

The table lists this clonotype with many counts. The CDR3 bases are TGTGCCAGCAGAACCAGGGGAAACACCGGGGAGCTGTTTTTT. Encoded protein: CASRTRGNTGELFF. This sequence joins TRBV6-5 and TRBJ2-2, with a possible D match to TRBD1 (6 bases). Germline CDR1 and CDR2: MNHEY and SVGAGI. V lost 6 bases to trimming and J lost 2 bases, with 10 bases between them. The CDR3 runs 14 residues.

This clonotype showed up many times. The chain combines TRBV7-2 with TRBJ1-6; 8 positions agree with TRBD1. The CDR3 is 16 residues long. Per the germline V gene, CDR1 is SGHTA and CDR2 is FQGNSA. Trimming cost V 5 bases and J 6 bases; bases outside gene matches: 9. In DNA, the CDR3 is TGTGCCAGCAGCCCGAAAGACAGGGGCCGTAATTCACCCCTCCACTTT. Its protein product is CASSPKDRGRNSPLHF.

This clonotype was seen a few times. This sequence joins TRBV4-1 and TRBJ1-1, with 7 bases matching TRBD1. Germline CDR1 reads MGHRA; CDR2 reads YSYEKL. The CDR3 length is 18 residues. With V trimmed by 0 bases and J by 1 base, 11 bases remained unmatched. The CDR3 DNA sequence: TGCGCCAGCAGCCAAGATACCCGGGACAGCTTCGGGAACACTGAAGCTTTCTTT. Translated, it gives CASSQDTRDSFGNTEAFF.